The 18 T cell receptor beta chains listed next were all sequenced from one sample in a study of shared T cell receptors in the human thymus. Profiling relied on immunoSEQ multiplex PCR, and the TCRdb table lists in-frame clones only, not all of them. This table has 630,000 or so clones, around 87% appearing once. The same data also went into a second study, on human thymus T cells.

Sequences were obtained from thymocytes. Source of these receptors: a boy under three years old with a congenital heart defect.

The CDR3 DNA reads TGTGCCAGCAGTCCGCTTCTAGCGGGAGGCAATTACAATGAGCAGTTCTTC. Translating it yields CASSPLLAGGNYNEQFF. This chain links TRBV28 with TRBJ2-1; 11 bases map to TRBD2. The CDR3 is 17 residues long. CDR1 MDHEN and CDR2 SYDVKM come from the germline V gene. V shed 5 bases and J 4 bases; nucleotides not matched to a gene: 10.

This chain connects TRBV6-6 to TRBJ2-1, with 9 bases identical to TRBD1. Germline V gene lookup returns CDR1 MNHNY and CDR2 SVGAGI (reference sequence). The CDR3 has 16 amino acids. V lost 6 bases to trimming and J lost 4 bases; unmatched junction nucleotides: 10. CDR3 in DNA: TGTGCCAGCAGCTACAGGGGGCCGGGGTTTTACAATGAGCAGTTCTTC. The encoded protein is CASSYRGPGFYNEQFF.

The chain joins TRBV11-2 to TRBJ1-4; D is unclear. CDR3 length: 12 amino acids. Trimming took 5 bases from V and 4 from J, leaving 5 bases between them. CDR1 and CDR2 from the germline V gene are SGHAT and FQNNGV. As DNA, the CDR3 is TGTGCCAGCAGCCTAATTAATGAAAAACTGTTTTTT. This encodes CASSLINEKLFF.

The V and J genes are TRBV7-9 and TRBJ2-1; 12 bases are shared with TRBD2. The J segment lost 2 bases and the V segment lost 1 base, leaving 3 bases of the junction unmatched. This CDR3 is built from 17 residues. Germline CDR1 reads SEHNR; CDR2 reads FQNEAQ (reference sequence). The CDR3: CASSLGTSGTPYNEQFF. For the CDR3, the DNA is TGTGCCAGCAGCTTAGGGACTAGCGGGACACCCTACAATGAGCAGTTCTTC.

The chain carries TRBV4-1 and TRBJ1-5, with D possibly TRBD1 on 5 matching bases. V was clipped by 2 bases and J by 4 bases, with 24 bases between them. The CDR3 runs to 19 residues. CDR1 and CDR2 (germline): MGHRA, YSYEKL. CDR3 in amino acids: CASSQIPPVTAVWNQPQHF. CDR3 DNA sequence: TGCGCCAGCAGCCAAATTCCCCCTGTGACAGCCGTTTGGAATCAGCCCCAGCATTTT.

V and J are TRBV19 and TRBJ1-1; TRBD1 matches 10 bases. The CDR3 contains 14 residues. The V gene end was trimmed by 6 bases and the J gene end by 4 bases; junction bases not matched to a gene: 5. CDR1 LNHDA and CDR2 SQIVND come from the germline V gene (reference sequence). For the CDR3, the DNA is TGTGCCAGTAGCACGGGACAGGGGAGCACTGAAGCTTTCTTT. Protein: CASSTGQGSTEAFF.

The CDR3 DNA reads TGTGCCAGCAATCCTAGCGGGGGGGCTCCCGGGGAGCTGTTTTTT. Protein: CASNPSGGAPGELFF. The chain combines TRBV2 with TRBJ2-2; TRBD2 aligns across 12 bases. The length of the CDR3 is 15 residues. Unmatched junction bases numbered 6, after V lost 7 bases and J lost 6 bases. CDR1 is SNHLY, CDR2 FYNNEI, per germline. Variable domain in full (rest from reference TRBV2 and TRBJ2-2): EPEVTQTPSHQVTQMGQEVILRCVPISNHLYFYWYRQILGQKVEFLVSFYNNEISEKSEIFDDQFSVERPDGSNFTLKIRSTKLEDSAMYFCASNPSGGAPGELFFGEGSRLTVL.

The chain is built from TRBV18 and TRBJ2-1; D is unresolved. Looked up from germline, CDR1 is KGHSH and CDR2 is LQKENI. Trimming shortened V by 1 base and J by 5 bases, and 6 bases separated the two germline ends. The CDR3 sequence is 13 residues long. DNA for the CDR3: TGTGCCAGCTCACCACTCCCTAACAATGAGCAGTTCTTC. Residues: CASSPLPNNEQFF.

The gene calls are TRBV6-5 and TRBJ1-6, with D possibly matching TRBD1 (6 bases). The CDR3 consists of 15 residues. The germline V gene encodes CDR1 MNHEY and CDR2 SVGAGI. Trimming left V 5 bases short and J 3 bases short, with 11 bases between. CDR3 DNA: TGTGCCAGCAGTCGCGGACAGCTCTATAATTCACCCCTCCACTTT. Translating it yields CASSRGQLYNSPLHF.

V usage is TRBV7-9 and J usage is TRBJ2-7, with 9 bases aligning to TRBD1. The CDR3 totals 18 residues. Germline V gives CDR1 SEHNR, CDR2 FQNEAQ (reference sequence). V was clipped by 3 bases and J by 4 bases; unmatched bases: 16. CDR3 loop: CASSLKKKPDRGRYEQYF. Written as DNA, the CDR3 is TGTGCCAGCAGCTTGAAGAAGAAACCGGACAGGGGACGTTACGAGCAGTACTTC.

The CDR3 DNA sequence: TGTGCCAGCAGCTTGGCATGGGGGAGGTTCCCGTTGAACACTGAAGCTTTCTTT. It yields the protein CASSLAWGRFPLNTEAFF. The rearrangement links TRBV5-4 to TRBJ1-1; possible D gene TRBD1, 5 bases. This CDR3 spans 18 amino acids. The germline gives CDR1 SGHNT, CDR2 YYREEE (reference sequence). V shed 0 bases and J shed 0 bases, with 18 bases lying between them. The full variable domain, with the rest looked up from reference TRBV5-4 and TRBJ1-1, is ETGVTQSPTHLIKTRGQQVTLRCSSQSGHNTVSWYQQALGQGPQFIFQYYREEENGRGNFPPRFSGLQFPNYSSELNVNALELDDSALYLCASSLAWGRFPLNTEAFFGQGTRLTVV.

This CDR3 reads CASSEVWAEAYEQYF. Here the CDR3 DNA reads TGTGCCAGCAGTGAGGTGTGGGCGGAGGCCTACGAGCAGTACTTC. The genes are TRBV25-1 and TRBJ2-7, with D maybe TRBD2 (5 bases). This CDR3 has 15 residues. Germline CDR1 MGHDK, CDR2 SYGVNS. The V end lost 3 bases, the J end lost 2 bases, and 14 bases lay between the germline ends.

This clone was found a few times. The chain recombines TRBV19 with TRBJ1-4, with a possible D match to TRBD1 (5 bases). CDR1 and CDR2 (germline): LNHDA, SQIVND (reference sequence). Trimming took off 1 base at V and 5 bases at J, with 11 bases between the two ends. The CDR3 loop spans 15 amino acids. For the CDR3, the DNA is TGTGCCAGTAGTATAGTTGGGGGGAAAAATGAAAAACTGTTTTTT. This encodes CASSIVGGKNEKLFF.

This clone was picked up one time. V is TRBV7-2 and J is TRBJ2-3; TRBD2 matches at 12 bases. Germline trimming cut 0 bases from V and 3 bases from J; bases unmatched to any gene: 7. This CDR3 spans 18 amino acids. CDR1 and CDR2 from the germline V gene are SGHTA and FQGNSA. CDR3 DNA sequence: TGTGCCAGCAGCTTAGCGCTGGGACTAGCGGGTGGTACAGATACGCAGTATTTT. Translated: CASSLALGLAGGTDTQYF.

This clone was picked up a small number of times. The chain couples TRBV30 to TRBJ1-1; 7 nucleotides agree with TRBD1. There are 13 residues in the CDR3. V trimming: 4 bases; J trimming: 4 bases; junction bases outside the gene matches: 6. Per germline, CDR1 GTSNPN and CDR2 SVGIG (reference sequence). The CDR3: CAWNCGQATEAFF. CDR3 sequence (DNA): TGTGCCTGGAATTGTGGACAGGCCACTGAAGCTTTCTTT.

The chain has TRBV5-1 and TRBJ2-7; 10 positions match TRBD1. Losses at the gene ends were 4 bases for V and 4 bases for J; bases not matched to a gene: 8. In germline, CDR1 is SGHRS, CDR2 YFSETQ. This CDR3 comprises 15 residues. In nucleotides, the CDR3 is TGCGCCAGCAGCATCCGGGACAGGGGCCGATACGAGCAGTACTTC. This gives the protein CASSIRDRGRYEQYF. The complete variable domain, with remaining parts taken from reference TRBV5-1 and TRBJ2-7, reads KAGVTQTPRYLIKTRGQQVTLSCSPISGHRSVSWYQQTPGQGLQFLFEYFSETQRNKGNFPGRFSGRQFSNSRSEMNVSTLELGDSALYLCASSIRDRGRYEQYFGPGTRLTVT.

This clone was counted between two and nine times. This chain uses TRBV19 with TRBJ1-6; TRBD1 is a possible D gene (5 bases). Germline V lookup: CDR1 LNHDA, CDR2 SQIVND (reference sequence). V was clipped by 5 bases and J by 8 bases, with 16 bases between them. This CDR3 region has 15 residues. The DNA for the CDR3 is TGTGCCAGTAGTGATCCAAGGGGATATGATTCACCCCTCCACTTT. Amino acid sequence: CASSDPRGYDSPLHF.

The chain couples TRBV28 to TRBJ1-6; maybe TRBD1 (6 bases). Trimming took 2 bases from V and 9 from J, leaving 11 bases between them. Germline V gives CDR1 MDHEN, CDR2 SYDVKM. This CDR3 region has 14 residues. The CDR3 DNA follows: TGTGCCAGCAGTTTACGGCAGGGGAGTTCACCCCTCCACTTT. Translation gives CASSLRQGSSPLHF.